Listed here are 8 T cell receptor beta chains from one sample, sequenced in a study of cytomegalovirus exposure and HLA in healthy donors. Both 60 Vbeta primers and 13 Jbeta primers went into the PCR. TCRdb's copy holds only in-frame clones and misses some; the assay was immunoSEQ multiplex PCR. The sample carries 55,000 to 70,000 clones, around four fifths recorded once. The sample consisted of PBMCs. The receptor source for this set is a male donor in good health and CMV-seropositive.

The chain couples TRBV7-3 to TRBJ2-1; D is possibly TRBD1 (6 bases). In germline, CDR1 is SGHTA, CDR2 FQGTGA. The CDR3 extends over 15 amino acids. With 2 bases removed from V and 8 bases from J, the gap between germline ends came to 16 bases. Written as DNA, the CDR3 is TGTGCCAGCAGCTTAGAGTTCAGGGGCAGGGATGAGCAGTTCTTC. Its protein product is CASSLEFRGRDEQFF.

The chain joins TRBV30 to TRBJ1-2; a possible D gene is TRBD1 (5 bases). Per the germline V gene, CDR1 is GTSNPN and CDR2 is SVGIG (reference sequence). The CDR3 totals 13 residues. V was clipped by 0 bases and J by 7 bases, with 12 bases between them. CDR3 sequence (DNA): TGTGCCTGGAGTGTACAACAGGCCGCTGGCTACACCTTC. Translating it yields CAWSVQQAAGYTF.

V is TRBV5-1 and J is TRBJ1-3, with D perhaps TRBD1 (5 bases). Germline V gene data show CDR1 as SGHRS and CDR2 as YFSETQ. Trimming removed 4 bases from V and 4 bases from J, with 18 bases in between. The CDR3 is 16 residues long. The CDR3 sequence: CASSRISGMYGNTIYF. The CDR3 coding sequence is TGCGCCAGCAGCAGAATATCAGGGATGTACGGAAACACCATATATTTT.

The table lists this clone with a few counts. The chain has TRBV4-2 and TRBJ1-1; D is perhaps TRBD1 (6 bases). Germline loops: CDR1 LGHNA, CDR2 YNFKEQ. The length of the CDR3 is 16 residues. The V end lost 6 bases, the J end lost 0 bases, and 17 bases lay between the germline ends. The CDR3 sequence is CASSPRAGAMNTEAFF. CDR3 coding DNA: TGTGCCAGCAGTCCCCGGGCAGGGGCTATGAACACTGAAGCTTTCTTT.

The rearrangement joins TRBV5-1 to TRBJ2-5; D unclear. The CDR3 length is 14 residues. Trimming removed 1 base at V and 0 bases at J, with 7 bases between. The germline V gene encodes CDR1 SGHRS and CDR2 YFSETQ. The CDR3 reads CASSLMADQETQYF. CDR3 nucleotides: TGCGCCAGCAGCTTGATGGCAGACCAAGAGACCCAGTACTTC.

The CDR3 DNA sequence: TGTGCCAGCAGCGCGCAAGCTAGCTCATCTCTAGATGAGCAGTTCTTC. Translating gives CASSAQASSSLDEQFF. The V and J genes are TRBV9 and TRBJ2-1, with TRBD2 as a possible D gene (5 bases). Germline V gene sequence: CDR1 SGDLS, CDR2 YYNGEE. The CDR3 runs 16 residues. V was trimmed by 3 bases and J by 8 bases, leaving 21 bases between them. Complete variable domain (other parts from reference TRBV9 and TRBJ2-1): DSGVTQTPKHLITATGQRVTLRCSPRSGDLSVYWYQQSLDQGLQFLIQYYNGEERAKGNILERFSAQQFPDLHSELNLSSLELGDSALYFCASSAQASSSLDEQFFGPGTRLTVL.

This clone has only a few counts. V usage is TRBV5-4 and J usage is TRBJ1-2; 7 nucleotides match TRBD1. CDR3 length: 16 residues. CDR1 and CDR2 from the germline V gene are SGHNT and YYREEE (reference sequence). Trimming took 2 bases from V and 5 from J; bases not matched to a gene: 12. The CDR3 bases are TGTGCCAGCAGCTTAGGCCAGGGGGTTTCGGGGTATGGCTACACCTTC. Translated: CASSLGQGVSGYGYTF.

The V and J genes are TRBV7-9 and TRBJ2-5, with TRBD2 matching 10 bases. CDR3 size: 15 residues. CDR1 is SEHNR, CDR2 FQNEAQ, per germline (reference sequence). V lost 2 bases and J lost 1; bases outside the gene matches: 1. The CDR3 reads CASSLLAGGQETQYF. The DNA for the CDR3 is TGTGCCAGCAGCTTATTAGCGGGGGGCCAAGAGACCCAGTACTTC.